The 19 T cell receptor beta chains below all came from one sample that was sequenced in a study of shared T cell receptors in the human thymus. TCRdb's table, derived via immunoSEQ multiplex PCR, lists solely in-frame clones and lacks some. Here the sample spans under 700,000 clones, 75% to 80% being singletons. The data also belong to a second study, concerning human thymus T cells.

Sequencing was performed on thymocytes. The receptors come from a boy under two years old with a congenital heart defect.

The chain is built from TRBV29-1 and TRBJ1-1; 7 bases align to TRBD1. The CDR3 totals 18 residues. The germline V gene encodes CDR1 SQVTM and CDR2 ANQGSEA. With 5 bases clipped from V and 3 bases from J, the junction kept 21 bases outside the gene matches. The CDR3 nucleotides read TGCAGCGTTCCAACTGAGGGGGACAGCGCCCACGCTGACACTGAAGCTTTCTTT. Translating it yields CSVPTEGDSAHADTEAFF.

The genes are TRBV19 and TRBJ2-7; the match to TRBD1 covers 8 bases. Looked up from germline, CDR1 is LNHDA and CDR2 is SQIVND (reference sequence). Trimming cost V 0 bases and J 0 bases; bases outside gene matches: 4. The CDR3 sequence is 16 residues long. The CDR3 here is CASSIEQGVPSYEQYF. DNA for the CDR3: TGTGCCAGTAGTATAGAACAGGGGGTTCCCTCCTACGAGCAGTACTTC.

The rearrangement links TRBV29-1 to TRBJ2-5, with 10 bases aligning to TRBD1. The germline V gene encodes CDR1 SQVTM and CDR2 ANQGSEA. The CDR3 totals 14 residues. The V gene end was trimmed by 7 bases and the J gene end by 6 bases; junction bases not matched to a gene: 11. For the CDR3, the DNA is TGCAGCGGCATGAGGGGGACAGGGGTAAAGACCCAGTACTTC. This encodes CSGMRGTGVKTQYF. Complete variable domain (other parts from reference TRBV29-1 and TRBJ2-5): SAVISQKPSRDICQRGTSLTIQCQVDSQVTMMFWYRQQPGQSLTLIATANQGSEATYESGFVIDKFPISRPNLTFSTLTVSNMSPEDSSIYLCSGMRGTGVKTQYFGPGTRLLVL.

The chain employs TRBV5-6 and TRBJ2-1; no reliable D call. Trimming cost V 0 bases and J 5 bases, with 9 bases left between them. CDR1 SGHDT and CDR2 YYEEEE come from the germline V gene. The CDR3 sequence is 14 residues long. The CDR3 sequence is CASSLAPSDNEQFF. CDR3 DNA sequence: TGTGCCAGCAGCTTGGCCCCGTCGGACAATGAGCAGTTCTTC.

This clone came up once. V gene TRBV11-3 combines with J gene TRBJ1-3; perhaps TRBD1 as D (6 bases). CDR1 and CDR2 from the germline V gene are SGHNT and YENEEA. The V end lost 7 bases, the J end lost 0 bases, and 16 bases lay between the germline ends. This CDR3 spans 16 amino acids. The CDR3: CASTRTVLTSGNTIYF. The CDR3, as DNA: TGTGCCAGCACGAGGACAGTCCTCACCTCTGGAAACACCATATATTTT.

This clone has more than one count but fewer than ten. Distinct nucleotide sequences in the sample also encode this CDR3. This sequence joins TRBV7-8 and TRBJ2-7, with D maybe TRBD2 (6 bases). This CDR3 contains 14 residues. V lost 3 bases to trimming and J lost 0 bases, with 9 bases between them. The V gene's germline CDR1 is SGHVS and CDR2 FQNEAQ. The CDR3 sequence: CASSLGRDSYEQYF. CDR3 bases: TGTGCCAGCAGCTTGGGGCGGGACTCCTACGAGCAGTACTTC.

This chain links TRBV6-1 with TRBJ2-7; D possibly corresponds to TRBD2 (6 bases). V was clipped by 7 bases and J by 5 bases, with 15 bases between them. The CDR3 has 13 amino acids. CDR1 is MNHNS and CDR2 is SASEGT in the germline V gene. CDR3 sequence reads: CASTLGGYHEQYF. The CDR3 DNA is TGTGCCAGCACTCTGGGGGGATACCACGAGCAGTACTTC.

This clone was found a few times. The V and J genes are TRBV14 and TRBJ2-2; D gene uncertain. The germline V and J ends were trimmed by 0 bases and 0 bases, with 5 bases remaining between them. The CDR3 is 15 residues long. The germline CDR1 and CDR2 sequences are SGHDN and FVKESK. Here the CDR3 DNA reads TGTGCCAGCAGCCAAGAGGGCCCGAACACCGGGGAGCTGTTTTTT. It translates to CASSQEGPNTGELFF.

The genes are TRBV5-8 and TRBJ2-2; 7 nucleotides align to TRBD1. CDR1 and CDR2 from the germline V gene are SGHTS and YDEGEE. This CDR3 is 20 amino acids long. J gave up 6 bases and V 6 bases, and 26 bases lay outside the gene matches. DNA of the CDR3: TGTGCCAGCACCCTATTCCACCCTACAAGGGGGCCTGGGGGCTCCGGGGAGCTGTTTTTT. This sequence encodes CASTLFHPTRGPGGSGELFF.

The V gene is TRBV9, the J gene TRBJ2-3; D unclear. This CDR3 spans 11 amino acids. Trimming removed 2 bases at V and 4 bases at J, with 2 bases between. Germline loops: CDR1 SGDLS, CDR2 YYNGEE. CDR3 loop: CASSVADTQYF. The CDR3 nucleotides are TGTGCCAGCAGCGTCGCAGATACGCAGTATTTT.

The rearrangement joins TRBV6-1 to TRBJ2-7; TRBD1 matches 7 bases. CDR1 is MNHNS and CDR2 is SASEGT in the germline V gene. This CDR3 comprises 14 residues. Trimming cost V 4 bases and J 2 bases; bases outside gene matches: 5. The CDR3 reads CASSGDRAAYEQYF. The CDR3 DNA sequence: TGTGCCAGCAGTGGCGACAGGGCAGCCTACGAGCAGTACTTC.

The chain has TRBV2 and TRBJ2-7, with TRBD2 matching 12 bases. The CDR3 loop spans 19 amino acids. Germline CDR1 and CDR2: SNHLY and FYNNEI. J was trimmed by 5 bases and V by 6 bases; bases with no gene match: 20. In DNA, the CDR3 is TGTGCCAGCAGCCCAGATCGGGACATACGACTAGCGGGAGCCCACGAGCAGTACTTC. Protein sequence: CASSPDRDIRLAGAHEQYF.

The chain combines TRBV5-6 with TRBJ2-3, with 7 bases fitting TRBD2. The CDR3 is 14 amino acids. Looked up from germline, CDR1 is SGHDT and CDR2 is YYEEEE. V trimming: 3 bases; J trimming: 1 base; junction bases outside the gene matches: 2. The CDR3 coding sequence is TGTGCCAGCAGCTCGGGAGGAGGCACAGATACGCAGTATTTT. Encoded protein: CASSSGGGTDTQYF.

This clone was seen a few times. V usage is TRBV5-6 and J usage is TRBJ2-5; 10 bases agree with TRBD2. Germline trimming cut 4 bases from V and 4 bases from J; bases unmatched to any gene: 4. CDR1 and CDR2 from the germline V gene are SGHDT and YYEEEE. This CDR3 has 14 amino acids. CDR3 bases: TGTGCCAGCAGCCGCCAGCGGGGGGGAGAGACCCAGTACTTC. It specifies CASSRQRGGETQYF.

The J gene is TRBJ2-3, the V gene TRBV6-6, with no clear D. This CDR3 is 16 amino acids long. V lost 8 bases, J lost 3 bases, and 21 bases lay in between. Per the germline V gene, CDR1 is MNHNY and CDR2 is SVGAGI (reference sequence). The CDR3 here is CASGQDDKDWTDTQYF. The CDR3 nucleotides read TGTGCCAGCGGCCAAGATGACAAAGATTGGACAGATACGCAGTATTTT.

The V and J genes are TRBV2 and TRBJ2-5, with D possibly being TRBD1 (5 bases). In germline, CDR1 is SNHLY, CDR2 FYNNEI. The CDR3 consists of 14 residues. The V gene lost 5 bases and the J gene lost 1 base, with 11 bases spanning the gap. The CDR3 DNA reads TGTGCCAGCAGTCCCCTCAGGGCCCAAGAGACCCAGTACTTC. It translates to CASSPLRAQETQYF.

This clone was picked up a small number of times. V usage is TRBV28 and J usage is TRBJ1-3, with 9 bases fitting TRBD1. V was pared by 0 bases and J by 2 bases, with 8 bases of the junction left unmatched. CDR1 is MDHEN and CDR2 is SYDVKM in the germline V gene. The length of the CDR3 is 18 residues. The CDR3 sequence: CASSLCGDRVAPGNTIYF. In DNA form, the CDR3 reads TGTGCCAGCAGTTTATGCGGGGACAGGGTGGCTCCTGGAAACACCATATATTTT.

The chain has TRBV18 and TRBJ2-1; TRBD2 matches 11 bases. The germline V gene encodes CDR1 KGHSH and CDR2 LQKENI. V gave up 2 bases and J gave up 7 bases; unmatched junction bases: 10. This CDR3 is built from 17 residues. CDR3 DNA: TGTGCCAGCTCACCATTCCCGGTCACTAGCGGGAGAAATGAGCAGTTCTTC. Residues: CASSPFPVTSGRNEQFF.

The rearrangement links TRBV7-9 to TRBJ2-2; D unclear. The V gene's germline CDR1 is SEHNR and CDR2 FQNEAQ (reference sequence). This CDR3 has 15 residues. Trimming removed 5 bases from V and 4 bases from J, with 14 bases in between. This chain's CDR3 is CASSPPGSPTGELFF. CDR3 nucleotide sequence: TGTGCCAGCAGCCCCCCGGGTAGCCCCACCGGGGAGCTGTTTTTT.